The 3 T cell receptor beta chains presented below share a single source sample, sequenced in a study of T cells expressing NK-cell markers. After re-calling the 5' RACE reads, TCRdb lists one entry per CDR3 protein, DNA absent. This sample carries roughly 350,000 distinct CDR3 sequences, with 4% to 6.5% going to the ten biggest clones. The sample consisted of blood T cells: a sorted CD56 or NKG2C T cell subset, CD4+ or CD8+ T cells, or bulk PBMC T cells (not recorded which). The receptor source for this set is a man aged 18-69 years in good health.

The rearrangement uses TRBV2 and TRBJ2-1; TCRdb selects TRBD2, and the lack of DNA leaves this call unchecked. CDR1 is SNHLY and CDR2 is FYNNEI in the germline V gene. The CDR3 has 19 residues. The CDR3 sequence: CASSQPGLAGPNSYNEQFF.

This sequence joins TRBV12-3 or TRBV12-4 and TRBJ1-2; TCRdb calls TRBD1, which cannot be checked without DNA. This CDR3 is 13 amino acids long. CDR3 amino acids: CASSATRTERYTF.

J is TRBJ1-1 and V is TRBV6-5; the TCRdb call, TRBD1, lacks DNA for checking. Germline CDR1 MNHEY, CDR2 SVGAGI. This CDR3 is built from 12 residues. The CDR3 region is CASSSNRLKAFF.